The source of this TCR beta chain is a study of blood T cell repertoires in COVID-19 (dated by TCRdb to between 2020 and 2021). Background for the entire study: Collaborator samples came from the United States, Italy and Spain and covered acute and convalescent phases of COVID-19. The material from the prospective study consisted of cDNA or gDNA derived from T cells, B-cell-depleted T cells, or PBMCs. The dataset comprised deeply sampled blood TCRbeta repertoires from subjects exposed to, actively infected with, or recovered from COVID-19. The repertoires were released in a freely available public database meant as a resource for research on the immune response to SARS-CoV-2. The samples were drawn from two sources: the first 160 participants of the ongoing ImmuneRACE study, and 1,000 to 1,500 subjects contributed by 6 global collaborators. Nearly every sample came with metadata listing a de-identified subject ID, COVID-19 status, age in years and sex. Where HLA class I and class II types were available, the types were taken from metadata supplied by the sample provider, not from assay-based typing. Broader findings and caveats from the paper: The quantity of clinical and demographic metadata differed by source and by participant and was supplied without curation.

Each collaborating institution followed its own protocols to collect whole blood in K2EDTA tubes. For TCRbeta analysis, collaborators shipped samples as frozen whole blood, isolated PBMCs, or DNA extracted from either of those sample types. The immunoSEQ Assay, a bias-controlled multiplex PCR, was used to amplify TCRbeta CDR3 regions from genomic DNA. As for the original processing: Nucleated cell counts per sample were estimated from amplification of reference gene primers within the assay. To quantify the absolute abundance of each unique TCRbeta CDR3 rearrangement, sequence reads were collapsed and filtered. For each sample, productive Simpson clonality was calculated as the square root of Simpson's diversity index over productive rearrangements. TCRdb provides this immuneACCESS table in a form limited to in-frame rearrangements. Some clones are lacking; in checked studies, under half of them reflect an unresolved V gene, and why the rest are absent is not known. The D gene and trimming were derived from the DNA, and the V and J assignments and clone size from that table. The sample table holds around 200,000 clones, of which approximately 87% were seen once. Less than 25% of the sample is held by the ten biggest clonotypes.

In the case of this clone: Its antigen has not been determined. The input lacks base qualities; no much larger clone sits a single base away.

The V and J ends are trimmed by 6 bases and 8 bases, leaving 13 bases between them. The CDR3 numbers 13 residues from cysteine through phenylalanine. The read is trimmed to its CDR3 DNA, 39 bases read in frame from base 1. The germline V gene sets CDR1 to SNHLY and CDR2 to FYNNEI. This receptor was obtained from a man between 65 and 85 years old with active or convalescent COVID-19. The material sequenced was peripheral blood. The chain is encoded by TRBV2 joined to TRBJ1-4; 6 matching bases give a weak D call of TRBD1. The CDR3 reads as follows: CASSRVRGEKLFF. The base sequence is TGTGCCAGCAGCCGCGTAAGGGGGGAAAAACTGTTTTTT.